The T cell receptor beta chain under discussion was sequenced for a study of vaccination effects on CD4 cells after COVID-19. For the study at large: After about 2 million PBMC were placed in each well, they were cultured with 8.5 to 10 IU/ml IL-2 and 10 ug/ml peptides.

As to this clone: The target antigen is unknown.

Using immunoSEQ multiplex PCR, the repertoire was profiled, and TCRdb retains in-frame clones only, with some absent. Of about 30,000 clones listed, more than 55% are singletons. A 10-day culture period preceded the isolation of CD4+ T cells. Among the vaccine recipients, none had a prior SARS-CoV-2 infection, and nucleocapsid antibodies were negative. Replacing half the medium with IL-2 medium was done on days 3 and 7. V shed 3 bases, J shed 2 bases, and the junction held 2 bases outside the gene matches. CDR1 and CDR2 from the germline V gene are LNHDA and SQIVND (reference sequence). The CDR3 has 14 residues. Notes on the study in general: Clonal contraction was marked in infection- and vaccine-induced clones late after vaccination.

This material consisted of CD4+ T cells from PBMCs cultured without peptide, taken before COVID-19 vaccination. This rearrangement joins TRBV19 to TRBJ2-5, with TRBD1 matching 8 bases. The sequence was obtained from a human donor who received a COVID-19 vaccine. The CDR3 here is CASSIRGQQETQYF. The CDR3 DNA reads TGTGCCAGTAGTATCAGGGGGCAGCAAGAGACCCAGTACTTC.